These 14 T cell receptor beta chains originate from one sample sequenced in a study of blood T cell repertoires in COVID-19 (dated by TCRdb to the early 2020s). Libraries came from the immunoSEQ multiplex PCR assay. This is the immuneACCESS table as TCRdb keeps it, with only in-frame sequences that have V and J called. A part of the clones is gone; compared with another copy, unresolved V genes explain less than half, and the rest is unexplained. The sample includes almost 95,000 clones, with around 72% observed a single time. The ten largest clones add up to roughly 25% of the sample. Source material: peripheral blood. The receptor source for this set is a woman aged 55-75 years in a cohort sampled during active or convalescent COVID-19.

The chain links TRBV3-1 (or the pseudogene TRBV3-2) to TRBJ1-1; 7 positions agree with TRBD1. V shed 0 bases and J 4 bases; nucleotides not matched to a gene: 14. Per the germline V gene, CDR1 is LGHDT and CDR2 is YNNKEL (reference sequence). The CDR3 loop spans 18 amino acids. As DNA, the CDR3 is TGTGCCAGCAGCCAAGATGGAGGACAGGTCTATTACGGCACTGAAGCTTTCTTT. Translation gives CASSQDGGQVYYGTEAFF.

This clone was counted between two and nine times. This sequence joins TRBV19 and TRBJ1-5, with 8 bases that match TRBD1. This CDR3 is 16 amino acids long. After removal of 0 bases from V and 2 bases from J, the junction contained 3 bases not matched to a gene. Germline V gene data show CDR1 as LNHDA and CDR2 as SQIVND (reference sequence). CDR3 sequence reads: CASSIEGQVGNQPQHF. The CDR3, as DNA: TGTGCCAGTAGTATAGAGGGACAGGTGGGCAATCAGCCCCAGCATTTT.

The CDR3 region is CASSLAQAANYGYTF. The CDR3 nucleotides read TGTGCCAGCAGCTTGGCCCAGGCAGCTAACTATGGCTACACCTTC. The chain links TRBV5-4 to TRBJ1-2; D is uncertain. The length of the CDR3 is 15 residues. V was shortened by 0 bases and J by 0 bases, with 9 bases between the two germline ends. Per the germline V gene, CDR1 is SGHNT and CDR2 is YYREEE (reference sequence).

The rearrangement joins TRBV7-8 to TRBJ2-1; perhaps TRBD1 as D (6 bases). The ends were cut back, 1 base at V and 10 bases at J, with 11 bases in the middle. Germline values: CDR1 SGHVS, CDR2 FQNEAQ. This CDR3 contains 13 residues. For the CDR3, the DNA is TGTGCCAGCAGCTTAGTTGAGGGGGTGGAGCAGTTCTTC. Its protein product is CASSLVEGVEQFF.

The chain links TRBV28 to TRBJ2-3, with D maybe TRBD2 (7 bases). Germline V gene data show CDR1 as MDHEN and CDR2 as SYDVKM. Trimming pared 10 bases from V and 8 bases from J, leaving 25 bases between. CDR3 length equals 15 residues. The CDR3: CATHLRGTTIGTQYF. Written as DNA, the CDR3 is TGTGCCACCCACCTTAGGGGGACTACCATAGGTACGCAGTATTTT.

The chain links TRBV6-5 to TRBJ2-7; 7 bases map to TRBD1. This CDR3 has 13 residues. CDR1 and CDR2 from the germline V gene are MNHEY and SVGAGI. V lost 6 bases to trimming and J lost 3 bases; unmatched junction nucleotides: 5. CDR3 amino acids: CASRQGTNYEQYF. In DNA form, the CDR3 reads TGTGCCAGCAGACAGGGGACCAACTACGAGCAGTACTTC.

The chain is built from TRBV7-6 and TRBJ2-1, with D possibly being TRBD1 (6 bases). V lost 0 bases, J lost 8 bases, and 20 bases lay in between. The CDR3 has 17 amino acids. Germline assignment: CDR1 SGHVS and CDR2 FNYEAQ. CDR3 coding DNA: TGTGCCAGCAGCTTAGCGCTCAGGGGAGCAGGGGTGTATGAGCAGTTCTTC. This encodes CASSLALRGAGVYEQFF.

The genes are TRBV3-1 (or the pseudogene TRBV3-2) and TRBJ2-5, with 7 positions matching TRBD1. CDR1 and CDR2 from the germline V gene are LGHDT and YNNKEL (reference sequence). This CDR3 contains 16 residues. J was trimmed by 1 base and V by 3 bases; bases with no gene match: 8. The CDR3 DNA sequence: TGTGCCAGCAGCCACCTCGGACAGGAGCTCCAAGAGACCCAGTACTTC. Translation gives CASSHLGQELQETQYF.

V gene TRBV6-5 combines with J gene TRBJ1-5; possibly TRBD1 for D (5 bases). V lost 8 bases and J lost 0, with 14 bases in between. Germline V lookup: CDR1 MNHEY, CDR2 SVGAGI. The CDR3 is 15 amino acids. CDR3 amino acids: CASSAGEYSNQPQHF. CDR3 nucleotides: TGTGCCAGCTCGGCGGGGGAATATAGCAATCAGCCCCAGCATTTT.

The chain's CDR3 is CASSPSSYNSPLHF. The DNA of the CDR3 is TGTGCCAGTAGTCCGAGCTCCTATAATTCACCCCTCCACTTT. The chain carries TRBV19 and TRBJ1-6; D uncertain. The germline V and J ends were trimmed by 5 bases and 0 bases, with 5 bases remaining between them. The length of the CDR3 is 14 residues. Germline-derived CDR1 and CDR2 are LNHDA and SQIVND (reference sequence).

A single count supports this clone. CDR3 DNA sequence: TGTGCCAGTAGGCGGACAGGGTCTGCTGGAAACACCATATATTTT. Translation: CASRRTGSAGNTIYF. This rearrangement joins TRBV19 to TRBJ1-3; 8 bases fit TRBD1. This CDR3 has 15 amino acids. Germline V gene sequence: CDR1 LNHDA, CDR2 SQIVND (reference sequence). V shed 6 bases and J 2 bases; nucleotides not matched to a gene: 6.

For the CDR3, the DNA is TGTGCCAGTAGTTTTTTTTCGCGAACCGGGGAGCTGTTTTTT. Residues: CASSFFSRTGELFF. V and J are TRBV19 and TRBJ2-2; D gene uncertain. The germline gives CDR1 LNHDA, CDR2 SQIVND (reference sequence). The CDR3 sequence is 14 residues long. The germline V and J ends were trimmed by 5 bases and 5 bases, with 12 bases remaining between them.

This chain uses TRBV10-3 with TRBJ1-1, with 12 bases matching TRBD1. The germline CDR1 and CDR2 sequences are ENHRY and SYGVKD. There are 16 residues in the CDR3. With V trimmed by 10 bases and J by 6 bases, 15 bases remained unmatched. The CDR3 sequence: CASAAGTGGFKAEAFF. CDR3 DNA sequence: TGTGCCAGCGCTGCCGGGACAGGGGGCTTTAAAGCTGAAGCTTTCTTT.

The rearrangement links TRBV6-5 to TRBJ2-7; D may be TRBD1 (5 bases). V was cut by 0 bases and J by 3 bases, with 9 bases left in between. Germline V gives CDR1 MNHEY, CDR2 SVGAGI. The CDR3 consists of 14 residues. CDR3 nucleotide sequence: TGTGCCAGCAGTTACTCCAGGGAACGCTACGAGCAGTACTTC. This encodes CASSYSRERYEQYF.